This T cell receptor beta chain was recovered during a study of T cells in localized non-small cell lung cancer. Repertoires were generated with immunoSEQ multiplex PCR, while TCRdb's copy carries only in-frame clones and drops some. The repertoire includes 20,000 to 25,000 clones, about 85% of them detected once, and roughly 20% sits in the top ten. Worth noting for this clone: Its antigen is unidentified.

Study conclusions and caveats: Longer survival (overall) was linked to higher T cell density in blood. Heterogeneity stays possible, as sequencing covered only one tumor region. Maximal T cell clonality occurred in uninvolved adjacent lung, with tumor ranking below it. Adjacent lung was found to contain a median roughly 60 of the top 100 tumor clones.

The clonotype originates from a man aged 40 to 70 with stage II squamous cell lung carcinoma. The sequencing here drew on PBMCs, taken before any cancer treatment.

The CDR3 bases are TGCGCCAGCAGCTTATACGGGGACGCTGGGAACACTGAAGCTTTCTTT. Translated: CASSLYGDAGNTEAFF. The gene calls are TRBV5-1 and TRBJ1-1; D perhaps matches TRBD1 (5 bases). This CDR3 is 16 amino acids long. Germline V gene sequence: CDR1 SGHRS, CDR2 YFSETQ. V was shortened by 2 bases and J by 1 base, with 15 bases between the two germline ends.